This T cell receptor (beta chain) emerged from a study of response to subunit inactivated influenza vaccine. Study-wide results and limits: Authors suggested each seasonal influenza vaccination recruits few new T cells.

Per germline, CDR1 ENHRY and CDR2 SYGVKD. The junction had 13 bases not matched to a gene; V was cut back by 6 bases and J by 5 bases. There are 17 residues in the CDR3. TCRdb passed the RT-PCR reads through MiXCR, listing each CDR3 protein once. The table records more than 550,000 distinct CDR3 sequences, 12% of them present only once. Concerning this clonotype itself: The antigen remains unidentified.

The V call is TRBV10-3, the J call TRBJ2-5; 12 bases align to TRBD2. The sequenced sample was PBMCs from blood, obtained on the day of vaccination. The receptor was isolated from a man aged 45-65 years who received an inactivated influenza vaccine. This CDR3 reads CAISGTSGRMHMETQYF. CDR3 nucleotide sequence: TGTGCCATCAGCGGGACTAGCGGGCGGATGCATATGGAGACCCAGTACTTC.